What follows describes a single TCR beta chain. Its antigen is as yet unknown. The PCR was carried out with 60 Vbeta primers and 13 Jbeta primers. In the original processing: Unique TCR beta chains totaled some 80 million in a later count, with roughly 11 million of them shared. Sequencing used immunoSEQ multiplex PCR; TCRdb keeps in-frame clones, though not all of them. From that table come the V and J calls and clone size; the DNA was used to work out D and trimming. Of roughly 100,000 clones in the sample, roughly 79% were seen once. Participants comprised healthy donors of bone marrow. The CDR3 sequence is 16 residues long. The V gene's germline CDR1 is SGHRS and CDR2 YFSETQ. The V and J ends lost 6 bases and 4 bases, in that order; junction bases with no gene match: 8. These data come from a study of cytomegalovirus exposure and HLA in healthy donors. Findings and caveats of the study: The presence/absence work took it that sequencing depth was about the same across donors.

Sequenced input: PBMCs. The chain uses TRBV5-1 and TRBJ2-2; the match to TRBD2 covers 11 bases. The receptor's source is a man between 60 and 75 years old in good health and CMV-seropositive. Here the CDR3 reads CASKSSGGAGTGELFF. As DNA, the CDR3 is TGCGCCAGCAAGAGTAGCGGGGGGGCCGGCACCGGGGAGCTGTTTTTT.